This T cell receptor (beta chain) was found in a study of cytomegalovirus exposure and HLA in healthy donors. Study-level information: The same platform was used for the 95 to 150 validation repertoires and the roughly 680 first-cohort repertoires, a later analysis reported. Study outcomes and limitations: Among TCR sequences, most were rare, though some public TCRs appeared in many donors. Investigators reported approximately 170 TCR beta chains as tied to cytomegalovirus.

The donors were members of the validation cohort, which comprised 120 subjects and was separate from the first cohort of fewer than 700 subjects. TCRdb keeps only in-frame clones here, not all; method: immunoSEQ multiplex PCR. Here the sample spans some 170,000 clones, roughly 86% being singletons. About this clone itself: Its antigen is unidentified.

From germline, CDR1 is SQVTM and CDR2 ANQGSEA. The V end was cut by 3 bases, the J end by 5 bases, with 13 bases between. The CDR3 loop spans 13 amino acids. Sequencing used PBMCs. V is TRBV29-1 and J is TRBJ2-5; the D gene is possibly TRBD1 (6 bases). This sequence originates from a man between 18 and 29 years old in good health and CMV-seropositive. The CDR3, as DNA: TGCAGCGTTGAGCGACAGGCGGGCGAGACCCAGTACTTC. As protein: CSVERQAGETQYF.